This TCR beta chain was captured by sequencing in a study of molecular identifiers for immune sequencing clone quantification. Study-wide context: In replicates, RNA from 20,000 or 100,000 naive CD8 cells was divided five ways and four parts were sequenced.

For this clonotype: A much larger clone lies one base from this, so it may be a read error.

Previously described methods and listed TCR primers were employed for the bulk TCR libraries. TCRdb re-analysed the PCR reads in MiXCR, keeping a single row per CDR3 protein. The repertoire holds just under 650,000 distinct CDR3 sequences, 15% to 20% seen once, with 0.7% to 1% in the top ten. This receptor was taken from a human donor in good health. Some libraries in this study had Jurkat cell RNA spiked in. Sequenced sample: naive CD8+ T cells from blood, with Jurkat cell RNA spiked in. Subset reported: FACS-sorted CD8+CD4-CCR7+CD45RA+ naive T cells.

In DNA, the CDR3 is TGTGCCAGCGGAACTAGCGGGAGTAACGCCGGGGAGCTGTTTTTT. Translated: CASGTSGSNAGELFF. This chain links TRBV7-9 with TRBJ2-2, with TRBD2 matching 11 bases. From germline, CDR1 is SEHNR and CDR2 FQNEAQ (reference sequence). The CDR3 length is 15 residues. With 8 bases clipped from V and 6 bases from J, the junction kept 8 bases outside the gene matches.